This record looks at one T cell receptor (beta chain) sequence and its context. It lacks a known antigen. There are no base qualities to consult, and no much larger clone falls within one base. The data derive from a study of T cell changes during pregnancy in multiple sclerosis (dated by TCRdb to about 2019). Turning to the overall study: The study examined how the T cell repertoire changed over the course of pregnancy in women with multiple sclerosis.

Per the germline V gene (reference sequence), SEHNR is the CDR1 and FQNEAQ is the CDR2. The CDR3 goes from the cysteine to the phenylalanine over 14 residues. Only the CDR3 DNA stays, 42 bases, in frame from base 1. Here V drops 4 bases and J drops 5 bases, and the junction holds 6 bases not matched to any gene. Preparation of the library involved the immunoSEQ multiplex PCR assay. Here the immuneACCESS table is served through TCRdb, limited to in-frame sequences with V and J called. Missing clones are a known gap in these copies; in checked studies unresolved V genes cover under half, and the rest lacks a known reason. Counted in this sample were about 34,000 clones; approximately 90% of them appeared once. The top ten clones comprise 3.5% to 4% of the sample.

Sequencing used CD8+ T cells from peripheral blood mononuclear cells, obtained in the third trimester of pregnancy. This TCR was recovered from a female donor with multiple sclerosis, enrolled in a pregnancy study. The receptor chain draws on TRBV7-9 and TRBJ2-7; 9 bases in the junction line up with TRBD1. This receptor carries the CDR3 CASSYRDRADEQYF. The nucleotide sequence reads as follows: TGTGCCAGCAGCTACCGGGACAGGGCAGACGAGCAGTACTTC.